The next 23 T cell receptor beta chains were all read from a single sample in a study of spatial heterogeneity in lung cancer. A single record per CDR3 protein comes from TCRdb applying MiXCR to the 5' RACE reads. The table lists about 21,000 distinct CDR3 sequences, roughly 4.5% of them singletons. Stated time point: sample taken at primary tumor resection. This specimen consisted of PBMCs, obtained at surgery. The source of these receptors is a male donor with early-stage non-small cell lung cancer.

This clonotype was counted many times. This chain joins TRBV2 and TRBJ2-2; D possibly corresponds to TRBD1 (6 bases). This CDR3 has 15 amino acids. Per the germline V gene, CDR1 is SNHLY and CDR2 is FYNNEI. Trimming took off 2 bases at V and 5 bases at J, with 12 bases between the two ends. DNA for the CDR3: TGTGCCAGCAGTGAATACAGGGTGGGGACCGGGGAGCTGTTTTTT. Protein product: CASSEYRVGTGELFF.

Ten or more counts support this clonotype. This chain joins TRBV4-3 and TRBJ1-2; no firm D call. V shed 0 bases and J shed 0 bases, with 14 bases lying between them. CDR1 is LGHNA, CDR2 YSLEER, per germline. The CDR3 totals 17 residues. The CDR3 sequence: CASSQDERTNPNYGYTF. Written as DNA, the CDR3 is TGCGCCAGCAGCCAAGATGAAAGAACCAACCCTAACTATGGCTACACCTTC.

This clonotype has at least ten counts. V and J are TRBV10-3 and TRBJ1-1, with unresolved D. The CDR3 is 12 amino acids. Trimming cost V 4 bases and J 3 bases, with 6 bases left between them. Germline V gives CDR1 ENHRY, CDR2 SYGVKD. The CDR3 nucleotides are TGTGCCATCAGTGGGGTGTACACTGAAGCTTTCTTT. Protein sequence: CAISGVYTEAFF.

This clonotype has a handful of counts. This sequence joins TRBV6-6 and TRBJ1-3; D is undetermined. This CDR3 has 12 residues. CDR1 is MNHNY, CDR2 SVGAGI, per germline (reference sequence). The V and J ends lost 3 bases and 8 bases respectively, with 8 bases between them. The CDR3 DNA is TGTGCCAGCAGTTATAGCGGGGACACCATATATTTT. The encoded protein is CASSYSGDTIYF.

This clonotype has a count of ten or more. For the CDR3, the DNA is TGTGCCAGCAGCGTTTACGACAGTACTAATTCACCCCTCCACTTT. It encodes CASSVYDSTNSPLHF. The chain employs TRBV9 and TRBJ1-6; a weak D match, TRBD1 (5 bases). CDR1 and CDR2 (germline): SGDLS, YYNGEE. The V and J ends lost 2 bases and 6 bases respectively, with 12 bases between them. This CDR3 is built from 15 residues.

This clonotype was detected many times. This chain uses TRBV6-2 or TRBV6-3 with TRBJ2-3; TRBD2 matches at 7 bases. V lost 3 bases and J lost 5; bases outside the gene matches: 8. CDR1 is MNHEY, CDR2 SVGEGT, per germline. The CDR3 is 15 amino acids. The CDR3 nucleotides read TGTGCCAGCAGTTATGCCGGGGCTAGCGGAGATACGCAGTATTTT. Translating gives CASSYAGASGDTQYF.

Many counts were recorded for this clonotype. The chain joins TRBV4-2 to TRBJ2-6; D is uncertain. Trimming shortened V by 0 bases and J by 1 base, and 10 bases separated the two germline ends. This CDR3 contains 17 residues. The germline CDR1 and CDR2 sequences are LGHNA and YNFKEQ. This CDR3 is CASSQERAGSGANVLTF. In DNA, the CDR3 is TGTGCCAGCAGCCAAGAACGGGCTGGATCTGGGGCCAACGTCCTGACTTTC.

This clonotype was seen repeatedly, ten times or more. CDR3 loop: CASSWSSYNEQFF. The CDR3 region has the DNA TGCGCCAGCAGCTGGAGCTCCTACAATGAGCAGTTCTTC. The genes are TRBV5-1 and TRBJ2-1; no clear D gene. From germline, CDR1 is SGHRS and CDR2 YFSETQ. Trimming stripped 3 bases from V and 0 bases from J, with 4 bases between. The CDR3 covers 13 residues.

This clonotype appeared many times. This sequence joins TRBV11-2 and TRBJ2-3; D possibly corresponds to TRBD2 (5 bases). Germline assignment: CDR1 SGHAT and CDR2 FQNNGV. Trimming stripped 0 bases from V and 5 bases from J, with 6 bases between. The CDR3 spans 13 residues. For the CDR3, the DNA is TGTGCCAGCAGCTTAGATCGGGGAGATACGCAGTATTTT. It yields the protein CASSLDRGDTQYF.

This clonotype was observed at least ten times. V is TRBV7-2 and J is TRBJ2-3, with 8 positions matching TRBD2. Germline lookup yields CDR1 SGHTA and CDR2 FQGNSA. V lost 3 bases and J lost 6; bases outside the gene matches: 5. The CDR3 totals 14 residues. Written as DNA, the CDR3 is TGTGCCAGCAGCTTGAGTAGCGGGGCCGATACGCAGTATTTT. Translated, it gives CASSLSSGADTQYF. The whole variable domain, remainder taken from reference TRBV7-2 and TRBJ2-3, is GAGVSQSPSNKVTEKGKDVELRCDPISGHTALYWYRQSLGQGLEFLIYFQGNSAPDKSGLPSDRFSAERTGGSVSTLTIQRTQQEDSAVYLCASSLSSGADTQYFGPGTRLTVL.

The table lists this clonotype with many counts. The CDR3 reads CASSPGTSLIETQYF. CDR3 in DNA: TGTGCCAGCAGTCCCGGGACTAGCCTCATAGAGACCCAGTACTTC. The chain employs TRBV12-3 or TRBV12-4 and TRBJ2-5, with 9 bases identical to TRBD2. The CDR3 is 15 residues long. V lost 5 bases and J lost 4; bases outside the gene matches: 8.

In its sample, this clonotype was seen many times. The CDR3 sequence is CASSLRPSGRAYEQYF. Here the CDR3 DNA reads TGTGCCAGCAGCTTACGGCCTAGCGGGAGGGCCTACGAGCAGTACTTC. This chain joins TRBV7-6 and TRBJ2-7; TRBD2 aligns across 12 bases. CDR3 length: 16 amino acids. After removal of 2 bases from V and 2 bases from J, the junction contained 4 bases not matched to a gene. Germline CDR1 is SGHVS and CDR2 is FNYEAQ.

This clonotype was recorded at least ten times. The CDR3 is CASSDQGLAPNEQFF. CDR3 bases: TGTGCCAGCAGTGATCAGGGACTAGCACCGAATGAGCAGTTCTTC. The V gene is TRBV25-1, the J gene TRBJ2-1, with TRBD2 matching over 9 bases. V trimming: 3 bases; J trimming: 7 bases; junction bases outside the gene matches: 7. Germline-derived CDR1 and CDR2 are MGHDK and SYGVNS. The CDR3 is 15 amino acids.

This clonotype is categorized as medium-sized. J is TRBJ2-6 and V is TRBV29-1, with unresolved D. Trimming cost V 4 bases and J 4 bases, with 8 bases left between them. The CDR3 runs 13 residues. In germline, CDR1 is SQVTM, CDR2 ANQGSEA. CDR3 in DNA: TGCAGCGTTGGACCGGAGGGGGCCAACGTCCTGACTTTC. Translation: CSVGPEGANVLTF.

This clonotype was recorded many times. The chain combines TRBV20-1 with TRBJ1-1; weak D call: TRBD1 (5 bases). V dropped 3 bases and J dropped 1 base, with 9 bases sitting between them. CDR3 length equals 13 residues. Germline V gene data show CDR1 as DFQATT and CDR2 as SNEGSKA (reference sequence). CDR3 protein: CSASRTGNTEAFF. CDR3 sequence (DNA): TGCAGTGCTAGTCGAACAGGGAACACTGAAGCTTTCTTT.

This clonotype was picked up many times. The CDR3: CASSLLRSSSYEQYF. The CDR3 coding sequence is TGTGCCAGCAGTCTCTTAAGGTCAAGCTCCTACGAGCAGTACTTC. This chain links TRBV28 with TRBJ2-7; D unclear. The V end was cut by 5 bases, the J end by 0 bases, with 14 bases between. The CDR3 has 15 residues. From germline, CDR1 is MDHEN and CDR2 SYDVKM.

This clonotype was observed at least ten times. J is TRBJ1-2 and V is TRBV20-1, with D unclear. The CDR3 covers 11 residues. Trimming shortened V by 4 bases and J by 2 bases, and 5 bases separated the two germline ends. Per germline, CDR1 DFQATT and CDR2 SNEGSKA (reference sequence). The CDR3, as DNA: TGCAGTGCTACAGGAAACTATGGCTACACCTTC. This translates into CSATGNYGYTF.

The V call is TRBV7-9, the J call TRBJ1-1; D call uncertain. Trimming took off 1 base at V and 6 bases at J, with 6 bases between the two ends. There are 12 residues in the CDR3. Germline lookup yields CDR1 SEHNR and CDR2 FQNEAQ (reference sequence). The CDR3 region has the DNA TGTGCCAGCAGCTTAGGCGTCGCTGAAGCTTTCTTT. Its translation is CASSLGVAEAFF.

This clonotype is labeled as medium-sized. This rearrangement joins TRBV5-5 to TRBJ1-1; D unclear. Germline V gene sequence: CDR1 SGHKS, CDR2 YYEKEE (reference sequence). Deletions cut 4 bases from V and 3 bases from J, with 22 bases between. The CDR3 is 17 amino acids. CDR3 bases: TGTGCCAGCAGCGGCCCGGAGCCGTCCAATTCCGACACTGAAGCTTTCTTT. Encoded protein: CASSGPEPSNSDTEAFF. The entire variable domain, with the rest obtained from reference TRBV5-5 and TRBJ1-1, is as follows: DAGVTQSPTHLIKTRGQQVTLRCSPISGHKSVSWYQQVLGQGPQFIFQYYEKEERGRGNFPDRFSARQFPNYSSELNVNALLLGDSALYLCASSGPEPSNSDTEAFFGQGTRLTVV.

In this sample, this clonotype turned up many times. The chain uses TRBV9 and TRBJ2-1; the match to TRBD2 covers 9 bases. Germline V gene sequence: CDR1 SGDLS, CDR2 YYNGEE. The junction had 8 bases not matched to a gene; V was cut back by 3 bases and J by 4 bases. The CDR3 extends over 16 amino acids. The CDR3 is CASSAGGTSLYNEQFF. The CDR3 nucleotides are TGTGCCAGCAGCGCTGGGGGGACTAGCTTATACAATGAGCAGTTCTTC.

This clonotype showed up many times. The V call is TRBV27, the J call TRBJ2-2; D is ambiguous. Germline CDR1 is MNHEY and CDR2 is SMNVEV (reference sequence). Trimming took off 6 bases at V and 5 bases at J, with 13 bases between the two ends. CDR3 length: 14 amino acids. CDR3 nucleotide sequence: TGTGCCAGCAGCCTGACACTGGGAACCGGGGAGCTGTTTTTT. It translates to CASSLTLGTGELFF.

This clonotype occurred many times. CDR3 loop: CSAIPGQETQYF. CDR3 sequence (DNA): TGCAGTGCTATTCCGGGTCAAGAGACCCAGTACTTC. The chain recombines TRBV20-1 with TRBJ2-5; D is unresolved. Germline CDR1 and CDR2: DFQATT and SNEGSKA (reference sequence). This CDR3 comprises 12 residues. V was cut by 4 bases and J by 2 bases, with 8 bases left in between.

This clonotype is medium-sized (0.01 to 0.1%) in the sample. This rearrangement joins TRBV5-6 to TRBJ2-5; the D gene is possibly TRBD2 (5 bases). CDR3 length: 15 residues. Germline V gene data show CDR1 as SGHDT and CDR2 as YYEEEE. The V end lost 4 bases, the J end lost 4 bases, and 17 bases lay between the germline ends. The CDR3 loop reads CASSRVPGSRETQYF. In DNA form, the CDR3 reads TGTGCCAGCAGCCGAGTCCCGGGGAGTAGAGAGACCCAGTACTTC.